Listed below are T cell receptor beta chains from one sample, sequenced in a study of blood T cells in healthy people across ages. MiXCR, run by TCRdb on the 5' RACE reads, gives a single entry per CDR3 protein. This sample has approximately 730,000 distinct CDR3 sequences; around half occur once, and the top ten carry about 38%. The sequenced material came from blood. The receptors derive from a man older than 75 in good health. Both conserved end residues are part of each CDR3. D genes are given only for firm matches. Not every row has a clone size; where given, it reads once, few, many or a size class.

size: NA; D: TRBD1; V: TRBV20-1; J: TRBJ1-1; DNA: TGCAGTGCCCCGAGTTCCGGGACAGCAAGGACGGAAGCTTTCTTT; CDR3: CSAPSSGTARTEAFF
size: NA; D: NA; V: TRBV6-1; J: TRBJ1-5; DNA: TGTGCCAGCAGAGTCCTGGGAGGCAATCAGCCCCAGCATTTT; CDR3: CASRVLGGNQPQHF
size: NA; D: NA; V: TRBV29-1; J: TRBJ2-7; DNA: TGCAGCGCGGGGACGACGCCTTACGAGCAGTACTTC; CDR3: CSAGTTPYEQYF
size: NA; D: TRBD2; V: TRBV7-9; J: TRBJ2-1; DNA: TGTGCCAGCAGCTTAGCCCTAGCGGGAGGAGGGAATGAGCAGTTCTTC; CDR3: CASSLALAGGGNEQFF
size: NA; D: NA; V: TRBV4-1; J: TRBJ2-7; DNA: TGCGCCAGCAGCCAATCGAGCGCGGGCCTGGGCAACGAGCAGTACTTC; CDR3: CASSQSSAGLGNEQYF
size: NA; D: NA; V: TRBV6-6; J: TRBJ2-5; DNA: TGTGCCAGCTGCCCAGGCGGGGTCGAGACCCAGTACTTC; CDR3: CASCPGGVETQYF
size: NA; D: TRBD1; V: TRBV12-3/TRBV12-4; J: TRBJ2-1; DNA: TGTGCCAGCAGTACCGGGCCGGGACAGGTCCGGAATGAGCAGTTCTTC; CDR3: CASSTGPGQVRNEQFF
size: few; D: TRBD1; V: TRBV4-1; J: TRBJ2-7; DNA: TGCGCCAGCAGTCGCCCTGGGACAGGGGCGTACGAGCAGTACTTC; CDR3: CASSRPGTGAYEQYF
size: many; D: TRBD1; V: TRBV11-2; J: TRBJ2-7; DNA: TGTGCCAGCAGCTTCGCCCGAGGGACAGGGAAGGGGGGCGAGCAGTACTTC; CDR3: CASSFARGTGKGGEQYF
size: few; D: TRBD2; V: TRBV4-1; J: TRBJ2-5; DNA: TGCGCCAGCAGCCAAGAGTTGGCGGGAGGGGGGACCCAGTACTTC; CDR3: CASSQELAGGGTQYF
size: NA; D: NA; V: TRBV28; J: TRBJ1-5; DNA: TGTGCCAGCAGTCCAACGGGGGCCGCTCAGCCCCAGCATTTT; CDR3: CASSPTGAAQPQHF
size: NA; D: NA; V: TRBV6-1; J: TRBJ1-4; DNA: TGTGCCAGCAGTGGGGGGAGGGGAGGCCCAAATGAAAAACTGTTTTTT; CDR3: CASSGGRGGPNEKLFF
size: NA; D: TRBD2; V: TRBV7-9; J: TRBJ2-1; DNA: TGTGCCAGCAGCTTTCTAGCGGGATCCTTCTTGAATGAGCAGTTCTTC; CDR3: CASSFLAGSFLNEQFF
size: NA; D: TRBD2; V: TRBV5-6; J: TRBJ2-3; DNA: TGTGCCAGCAGCTCCCCTAGGCTCCTAGCGGGAGGCACAGATACGCAGTATTTT; CDR3: CASSSPRLLAGGTDTQYF
size: NA; D: NA; V: TRBV12-3/TRBV12-4; J: TRBJ2-7; DNA: TGTGCCAGCAGGCAGGGAACCCTCCCCTACGAGCAGTACTTC; CDR3: CASRQGTLPYEQYF
size: NA; D: TRBD1; V: TRBV9; J: TRBJ2-3; DNA: TGTGCCAGCAGCCTACCGACAGGGGATGTCGGATACGCGTATTTT; CDR3: CASSLPTGDVGYAYF
size: NA; D: TRBD2; V: TRBV25-1; J: TRBJ2-3; DNA: TGTGCCAGCGGGTCCATACTAGCGGGAGGGTCAGATATGCAGTATTTT; CDR3: CASGSILAGGSDMQYF
size: once; D: NA; V: TRBV5-1; J: TRBJ1-2; DNA: TGCGCCAGCAGCTTGACTCGGCAGGCGGGTTACGGCTACACCTTC; CDR3: CASSLTRQAGYGYTF
size: NA; D: NA; V: TRBV20-1; J: TRBJ2-7; DNA: TGCAGTGCTAGCTTCGGGGTGGGCGAGCAGTACTTC; CDR3: CSASFGVGEQYF
size: few; D: NA; V: TRBV28; J: TRBJ2-6; DNA: TGTGCCAGCAGTTCCAGGGTTCGTGGGGCCAACGTCCTGACTTTC; CDR3: CASSSRVRGANVLTF
size: NA; D: NA; V: TRBV9; J: TRBJ2-1; DNA: TGTGCCAGCAGCGTAGAAGGACGGCTCCCCTACAATGAGCAGTTCTTC; CDR3: CASSVEGRLPYNEQFF
size: NA; D: NA; V: TRBV21-1; J: TRBJ1-5; DNA: TGTGCCAATACCAGGACAGGGGACAATCAGCCCCAGCATTTT; CDR3: CANTRTGDNQPQHF
size: few; D: NA; V: TRBV11-2; J: TRBJ1-1; DNA: TGTGCCAGCAGCGCCCCGGGGGGGGCGGGCACTGAAGCTTTCTTT; CDR3: CASSAPGGAGTEAFF
size: NA; D: NA; V: TRBV7-9; J: TRBJ2-3; DNA: TGTGCCAGCATTTATTCAGATACGCGGTATTTT; CDR3: CASIYSDTRYF
size: NA; D: TRBD2; V: TRBV5-1; J: TRBJ2-3; DNA: TGCGCCAGCAGCTTGGACACTAGCGTCGGAGATACGCAGTATTTT; CDR3: CASSLDTSVGDTQYF
size: NA; D: NA; V: TRBV5-1; J: TRBJ2-5; DNA: TGCGCCAGCAGCCAAATGCAGGGACAAGAGACCCAGTACTTC; CDR3: CASSQMQGQETQYF
size: few; D: NA; V: TRBV7-9; J: TRBJ1-2; DNA: TGTGCCAGCAGCTTATCGGAGGGGATCTATGGCTACACCTTC; CDR3: CASSLSEGIYGYTF
size: NA; D: NA; V: TRBV7-2; J: TRBJ2-5; DNA: TGTGCCAGCAGTCCAGGGTCACAGACCCAGTACTTC; CDR3: CASSPGSQTQYF
size: once; D: NA; V: TRBV7-2; J: TRBJ1-1; DNA: TGTGCCAGCAGCTACCCACTGAACACTGAAGCTTTCTTT; CDR3: CASSYPLNTEAFF
size: NA; D: TRBD1; V: TRBV11-2; J: TRBJ1-3; DNA: TGTGCCAGCAGCTTAGCCGGGACAGAAGGAAACACCATATATTTT; CDR3: CASSLAGTEGNTIYF
size: many; D: NA; V: TRBV3-1; J: TRBJ1-4; DNA: TGTGCCAGCAGCCAAGGCGCACTGCTGTTTTTT; CDR3: CASSQGALLFF
size: NA; D: TRBD1; V: TRBV12-3/TRBV12-4; J: TRBJ2-3; DNA: TGTGCCAGCAGTTCCCCGGACAGGGGCCACAGATACGCGTATTTT; CDR3: CASSSPDRGHRYAYF
size: few; D: NA; V: TRBV10-2; J: TRBJ1-5; DNA: TGCGCCAGCAGTGAGTCGGCTCTGGGACAGCCCCAGCATTTT; CDR3: CASSESALGQPQHF
size: NA; D: TRBD2; V: TRBV5-1; J: TRBJ2-3; DNA: TGCGCCAGCAGCCCGGCCCTGCTAGCGGGAGGGCCCACAGATACGCAGTATTTT; CDR3: CASSPALLAGGPTDTQYF
size: NA; D: NA; V: TRBV6-6; J: TRBJ1-4; DNA: TGTGCCAGCACCAACGGTGAGGGAAAGGGTGAAAAACTGTTTTTT; CDR3: CASTNGEGKGEKLFF
size: once; D: NA; V: TRBV18; J: TRBJ2-4; DNA: TGTGCCAGCTCACCACCGAATGCGGGGGCCAAAAACATTCAGTACTTC; CDR3: CASSPPNAGAKNIQYF
size: few; D: NA; V: TRBV7-2; J: TRBJ1-2; DNA: TGTGCCAGCAGCTCTCCCCGACAGGCTAACTATGGCTACACCTTC; CDR3: CASSSPRQANYGYTF
size: NA; D: NA; V: TRBV6-1; J: TRBJ1-5; DNA: TGTGCCAGCAGCCAAGAGGGGGTAGGCAATCAGCCCCAGCATTTT; CDR3: CASSQEGVGNQPQHF
size: NA; D: NA; V: TRBV9; J: TRBJ2-2; DNA: TGTGCCAGCAGCGTGGACGGGGAGCGCACCGGGGAGCTGTTTTTT; CDR3: CASSVDGERTGELFF
size: few; D: NA; V: TRBV29-1; J: TRBJ1-1; DNA: TGCAGCGTTGAACCCCCAGGGGCGGGCACTGAAGCTTTCTTT; CDR3: CSVEPPGAGTEAFF
size: NA; D: NA; V: TRBV28; J: TRBJ2-7; DNA: TGTGCCAGCAGCACCACCTCCGGTTTTCAGTACTTC; CDR3: CASSTTSGFQYF
size: NA; D: TRBD1; V: TRBV4-1; J: TRBJ2-7; DNA: TGCGCCAGCAGCCAGGGACAGGGCAATCTCGGAAACAATGAGCAGTACTTC; CDR3: CASSQGQGNLGNNEQYF
size: few; D: NA; V: TRBV20-1; J: TRBJ1-2; DNA: TGCAGTGCTAGTGTTCCCGGGACACCCGCTAACTATGGCTACACCTTC; CDR3: CSASVPGTPANYGYTF
size: once; D: TRBD1; V: TRBV10-3; J: TRBJ2-1; DNA: TGTGCCATCAGTGAGTCGGACAGGGAGAATGAGCAGTTCTTC; CDR3: CAISESDRENEQFF
size: NA; D: NA; V: TRBV29-1; J: TRBJ1-2; DNA: TGCAGCGTTGAACCGACAGGAGCCTATGGCTACACCTTC; CDR3: CSVEPTGAYGYTF
size: NA; D: NA; V: TRBV11-2; J: TRBJ2-3; DNA: TGTGCCAGCAGCTTAGATTCGTCAGGCGTTCACAGATACGCGTATTTT; CDR3: CASSLDSSGVHRYAYF
size: few; D: NA; V: TRBV6-1; J: TRBJ1-2; DNA: TGTGCCAGCAGTGAAGCGGGGGCGCCTGGCTATGGCTACACCTTC; CDR3: CASSEAGAPGYGYTF
size: NA; D: TRBD1; V: TRBV5-1; J: TRBJ2-5; DNA: TGCGCCAGCAGCTTAGTAGACAGGGATGGGCAGTACTTC; CDR3: CASSLVDRDGQYF
size: few; D: TRBD1; V: TRBV7-2; J: TRBJ2-7; DNA: TGTGCCAGCCAGGGGGCACCCTCCTACGAGCAGTACTTC; CDR3: CASQGAPSYEQYF
size: NA; D: NA; V: TRBV29-1; J: TRBJ2-7; DNA: TGCAGCGTTGAAAATGAGCAGTACTTC; CDR3: CSVENEQYF
size: few; D: NA; V: TRBV3-1; J: TRBJ1-4; DNA: TGTGCCAGCAGCCAACTAGGGGGGACCGAAAAACTGTTTTTT; CDR3: CASSQLGGTEKLFF
size: NA; D: NA; V: TRBV9; J: TRBJ1-2; DNA: TGTGCCAGCAGCGTAGTCCCTGGGAGGGACTATGGCTACACCTTC; CDR3: CASSVVPGRDYGYTF